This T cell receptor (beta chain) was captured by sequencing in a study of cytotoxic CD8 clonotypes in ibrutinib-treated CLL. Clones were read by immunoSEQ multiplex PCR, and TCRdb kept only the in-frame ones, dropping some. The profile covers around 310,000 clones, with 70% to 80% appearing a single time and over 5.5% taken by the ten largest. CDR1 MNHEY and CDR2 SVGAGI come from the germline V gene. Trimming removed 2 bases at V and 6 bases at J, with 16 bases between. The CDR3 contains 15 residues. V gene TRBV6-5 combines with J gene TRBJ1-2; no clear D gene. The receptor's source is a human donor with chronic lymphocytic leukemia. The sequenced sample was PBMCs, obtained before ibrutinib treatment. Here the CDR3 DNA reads TGTGCCAGCAGTTACACCTTTAGACGGGAAAATGGCTACACCTTC. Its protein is CASSYTFRRENGYTF.